Listed below are T cell receptor beta chains from one sample, sequenced in a study of T cell repertoires in cytomegalovirus infection. TCRdb fed the reads into MiXCR, producing one record per CDR3 protein. This table has about 220,000 distinct CDR3 sequences, around two fifths appearing once. No antigen is known for these receptors. This material consisted of CD8+ T cells from cultured PBMCs, taken from culture after CMV antigen stimulation. Receptors were obtained from a human donor in good health (CMV status not recorded). Some clones in this sample may be carry-over from other donors' samples. Both conserved end residues are part of each CDR3. D genes are given only for firm matches. Some rows mark clone size as missing; the rest say once, few, many or name a class of expanded clone.

v_gene: TRBV7-4
d_gene: .
j_gene: TRBJ2-1
abundance: few
len: 12
CDR3aa: CASSVRRDEQFF
CDR3nt: TGTGCCAGCAGCGTCCGACGCGATGAGCAGTTCTTC

v_gene: TRBV10-3
d_gene: TRBD1
j_gene: TRBJ2-7
abundance: .
len: 12
CDR3aa: CATGDSTYEQYF
CDR3nt: TGTGCCACCGGGGACAGTACCTACGAGCAGTACTTC

v_gene: TRBV27
d_gene: .
j_gene: TRBJ2-7
abundance: .
len: 13
CDR3aa: CASSPRGGYEQYF
CDR3nt: TGTGCCAGCAGCCCTCGTGGGGGCTACGAGCAGTACTTC

v_gene: TRBV11-2
d_gene: .
j_gene: TRBJ2-5
abundance: few
len: 13
CDR3aa: CASSPSRGETQYF
CDR3nt: TGTGCCAGCAGCCCCTCCAGGGGTGAGACCCAGTACTTC

v_gene: TRBV12-3/TRBV12-4
d_gene: .
j_gene: TRBJ1-2
abundance: .
len: 13
CDR3aa: CASSLAANYGYTF
CDR3nt: TGTGCCAGCAGTTTAGCCGCTAACTATGGCTACACCTTC

v_gene: TRBV10-3
d_gene: TRBD2
j_gene: TRBJ2-1
abundance: few
len: 16
CDR3aa: CAISESLAGGGNEQFF
CDR3nt: TGTGCCATCAGTGAGTCACTAGCGGGAGGCGGCAATGAGCAGTTCTTC

v_gene: TRBV30
d_gene: .
j_gene: TRBJ2-1
abundance: .
len: 13
CDR3aa: CAWDLGGYNEQFF
CDR3nt: TGTGCCTGGGACCTAGGAGGCTACAATGAGCAGTTCTTC

v_gene: TRBV6-5
d_gene: .
j_gene: TRBJ2-2
abundance: .
len: 14
CDR3aa: CASSTPRHPGELFF
CDR3nt: TGTGCCAGCAGTACCCCGAGGCACCCCGGGGAGCTGTTTTTT

v_gene: TRBV4-1
d_gene: .
j_gene: TRBJ2-1
abundance: .
len: 15
CDR3aa: CASSPRNGSYNEQFF
CDR3nt: TGCGCCAGCAGCCCTAGGAACGGGTCCTACAATGAGCAGTTCTTC

v_gene: TRBV28
d_gene: TRBD1
j_gene: TRBJ2-1
abundance: few
len: 15
CDR3aa: CASSNTGTEADEQFF
CDR3nt: TGTGCCAGCAGCAATACCGGGACAGAAGCCGATGAGCAGTTCTTC

v_gene: TRBV7-6
d_gene: TRBD2
j_gene: TRBJ2-2
abundance: .
len: 16
CDR3aa: CASSSSGRRNTGELFF
CDR3nt: TGTGCCAGCAGCTCCAGCGGGAGGCGGAACACCGGGGAGCTGTTTTTT

v_gene: TRBV7-8
d_gene: TRBD1
j_gene: TRBJ1-5
abundance: .
len: 16
CDR3aa: CASSLGTGYGNQPQHF
CDR3nt: TGTGCCAGCAGCTTAGGGACAGGGTACGGCAATCAGCCCCAGCATTTT

v_gene: TRBV27
d_gene: TRBD2
j_gene: TRBJ2-3
abundance: .
len: 16
CDR3aa: CASSYGLAGEVDTQYF
CDR3nt: TGTGCCAGCAGTTACGGACTAGCGGGAGAGGTAGATACGCAGTATTTT